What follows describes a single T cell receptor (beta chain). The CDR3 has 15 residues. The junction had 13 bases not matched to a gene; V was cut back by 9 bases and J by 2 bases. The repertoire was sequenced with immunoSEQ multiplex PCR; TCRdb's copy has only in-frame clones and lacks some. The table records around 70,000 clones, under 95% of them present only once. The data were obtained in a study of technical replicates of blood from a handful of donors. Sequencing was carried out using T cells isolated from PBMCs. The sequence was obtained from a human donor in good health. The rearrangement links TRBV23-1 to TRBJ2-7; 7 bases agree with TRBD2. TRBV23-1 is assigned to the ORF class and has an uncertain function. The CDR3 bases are TGCGCCAGTCACGGGAGGACCCCTAAGGCCTACGAGCAGTACTTC. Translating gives CASHGRTPKAYEQYF.